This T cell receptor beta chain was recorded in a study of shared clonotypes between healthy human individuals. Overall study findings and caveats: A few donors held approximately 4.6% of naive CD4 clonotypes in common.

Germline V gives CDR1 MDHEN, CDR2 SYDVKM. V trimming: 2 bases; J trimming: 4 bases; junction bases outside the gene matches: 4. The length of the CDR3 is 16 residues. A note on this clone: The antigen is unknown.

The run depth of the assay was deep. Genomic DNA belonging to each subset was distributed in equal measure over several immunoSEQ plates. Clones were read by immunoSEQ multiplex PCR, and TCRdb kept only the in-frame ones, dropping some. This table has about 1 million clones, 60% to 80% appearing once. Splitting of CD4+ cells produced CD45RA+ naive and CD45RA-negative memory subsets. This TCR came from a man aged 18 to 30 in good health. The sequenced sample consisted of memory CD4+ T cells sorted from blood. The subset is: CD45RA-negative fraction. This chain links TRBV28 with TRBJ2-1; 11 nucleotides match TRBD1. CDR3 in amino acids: CASSLLGQGGYNEQFF. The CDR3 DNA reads TGTGCCAGCAGTTTACTGGGACAGGGGGGTTACAATGAGCAGTTCTTC.